A selection of T cell receptor beta chains follows, all from one sample in a study of T cell repertoires in cytomegalovirus infection. TCRdb re-called the reads with MiXCR, one entry per CDR3 protein. The table has about 330,000 distinct CDR3 sequences, more than 8% seen once. The source material was PBMCs. The receptors originated from a human donor in good health (CMV status not recorded). Some clones in this sample may be carry-over from other donors' samples. CDR3s include the opening cysteine and the closing phenylalanine or tryptophan. D genes are given only for firm matches. Clone size appears in some rows only: once, few, many, or a class for an expanded clone.

J	V	D	size	DNA	CDR3
TRBJ2-7	TRBV7-9	TRBD1	-	TGTGCCAGCAGCCGGGACAGGGCCTCCGACGAGCAGTACTTC	CASSRDRASDEQYF
TRBJ1-1	TRBV10-3	-	-	TGTGCCATCCCCGAAACGATTAGGAACACTGAAGCTTTCTTT	CAIPETIRNTEAFF
TRBJ2-3	TRBV20-1	-	-	TGCAGTGCCATAGGAGGGACGATCAGCGTCACAGATACGCAGTATTTT	CSAIGGTISVTDTQYF
TRBJ2-3	TRBV7-9	TRBD1	many	TGTGCCAGCAGCCTCTCGACAGGGGGCCATACGCAGTATTTT	CASSLSTGGHTQYF
TRBJ2-1	TRBV4-1	TRBD2	few	TGCGCCAGCAGCCAAGGGAGCGGGAGAACCTACAATGAGCAGTTCTTC	CASSQGSGRTYNEQFF
TRBJ1-1	TRBV29-1	-	few	TGCAGCGTTAACGACGGGGACACTGAAGCTTTCTTT	CSVNDGDTEAFF
TRBJ1-5	TRBV7-8	-	many	TGTGCCAGCAGCTTAGCGGGGGAACTGCATAGCAATCAGCCCCAGCATTTT	CASSLAGELHSNQPQHF
TRBJ2-7	TRBV7-9	TRBD1	many	TGTGCCAGCAGCTGGGACAGCTCCTACGAGCAGTACTTC	CASSWDSSYEQYF
TRBJ2-2	TRBV7-8	TRBD2	-	TGTGCCAGCAGCTTAGCGGGACTAGCGGGAGGGTTCGGGGAGCTGTTTTTT	CASSLAGLAGGFGELFF
TRBJ1-1	TRBV29-1	-	-	TGCAGCGTTGAAGAAGCAAGGGTGAACACTGAAGCTTTCTTT	CSVEEARVNTEAFF
TRBJ1-2	TRBV20-1	-	-	TGCAGTGCTAGAGACCCCGGGGGCCTTCGCTATGGCTACACCTTC	CSARDPGGLRYGYTF
TRBJ2-7	TRBV7-9	TRBD1	many	TGTGCCAGCAGCCGACAGGGAAGCTCCTACGAGCAGTACTTC	CASSRQGSSYEQYF
TRBJ2-1	TRBV4-1	-	-	TGCGCCAGCCCCCCGAGGACTACCGGGGTCAATGAGCAGTTCTTC	CASPPRTTGVNEQFF
TRBJ2-5	TRBV28	-	few	TGTGCCAGCAGATCTTCGATTGAGACCCAGTACTTC	CASRSSIETQYF
TRBJ1-5	TRBV7-9	-	many	TGTGCCAGCAGCGGTACGGGCAATCAGCCCCAGCATTTT	CASSGTGNQPQHF
TRBJ2-2	TRBV7-2	TRBD2	many	TGTGCCACCCCCGGGACTAGCGGGAACACCGGGGAGCTGTTTTTT	CATPGTSGNTGELFF
TRBJ1-1	TRBV7-2	-	many	TGTGCCAGCAGCTTAAGAGGAGGGATCGAAGCTTTCTTT	CASSLRGGIEAFF
TRBJ2-1	TRBV30	-	few	TGTGCCTCGAACCGTGGCTCCTACAATGAGCAGTTCTTC	CASNRGSYNEQFF
TRBJ2-3	TRBV7-9	TRBD2	-	TGTGCCAGCAGCCAACCTCGTGCTAGCGGGGGCGAGGATACGCAGTATTTT	CASSQPRASGGEDTQYF
TRBJ1-6	TRBV7-8	-	many	TGTGCCAGCAACCATGCGGAAGGCTCCTATAATTCACCCCTCCACTTT	CASNHAEGSYNSPLHF
TRBJ2-5	TRBV28	TRBD2	few	TGTGCCAGCAGTTTGTTAGCGGGAGTACTAGGGGAGACCCAGTACTTC	CASSLLAGVLGETQYF
TRBJ2-3	TRBV20-1	-	-	TGCAGTGCTAGCGAGCGTTGGACAGATACGCAGTATTTT	CSASERWTDTQYF
TRBJ2-6	TRBV2	TRBD2	-	TGTGCCAGCAGTGGGGAGGGGAGGACTGGGGCCAACGTCCTGACTTTC	CASSGEGRTGANVLTF
TRBJ2-6	TRBV6-1	-	few	TGTGCCAGCTTTTCTGGGGGGTCTGGGGCCAACGTCCTGACTTTC	CASFSGGSGANVLTF
TRBJ1-2	TRBV20-1	-	-	TGCAGTGCTAGTGCTGGGCCCTGGAGCTACACCTTC	CSASAGPWSYTF
TRBJ1-1	TRBV7-6	-	-	TGTGCCAGCAGCTTAGCGCATCAAACCACACCGTTGGACAAGGTCATGAACACTGAAGCTTTCTTT	CASSLAHQTTPLDKVMNTEAFF
TRBJ2-1	TRBV2	-	-	TGTGCCACCGTTCTGGGGCAGAACAATGAGCAGTTCTTC	CATVLGQNNEQFF
TRBJ1-5	TRBV28	-	many	TGTGCCAGCAGCCGATCCCAGGGCTCGCCCCAGCATTTT	CASSRSQGSPQHF
TRBJ1-5	TRBV20-1	-	-	TGCAGTGCTAGAGATCGGGGGGGAAGCCAGCCCCAGCATTTT	CSARDRGGSQPQHF
TRBJ1-2	TRBV5-4	-	many	TGTGCCAGTACTAGTCGTCAAGACTATGGCTACACCTTC	CASTSRQDYGYTF
TRBJ1-5	TRBV28	-	-	TGTGCCAGCAGTTCGGAGGGCTGGGGGGCCCAGCATTTT	CASSSEGWGAQHF
TRBJ1-2	TRBV5-6	-	-	TGTGCCAGCAGCTTGAGACGCGGAAACTATGGCTACACCTTC	CASSLRRGNYGYTF
TRBJ1-2	TRBV28	-	many	TGTGCCAGCAGTCCCCGGGCGGGGAACTATGGCTACACCTTC	CASSPRAGNYGYTF
TRBJ2-3	TRBV7-9	-	many	TGTGCCAGCAGCCTTTGGGACAACTCACCTAAGACAGATACGCAGTATTTT	CASSLWDNSPKTDTQYF
TRBJ1-3	TRBV28	TRBD1	-	TGTGCCAGCAGTCCCAGGGGGGGCAGAAACACCATATATTTT	CASSPRGGRNTIYF
TRBJ1-1	TRBV7-2	-	-	TGTGCCAGCAGCTTGTCCAGGGAGAACACTGAAGCTTTCTTT	CASSLSRENTEAFF
TRBJ2-1	TRBV4-3	-	few	TGCGCCAGCAGCCAAAGCTACCGGGCCAACTACAATGAGCAGTTCTTC	CASSQSYRANYNEQFF
TRBJ1-2	TRBV19	-	few	TGTGCCAGTAGTATGCAGGGGCGACTGAACTATGGCTACACCTTC	CASSMQGRLNYGYTF
TRBJ2-7	TRBV7-8	TRBD1	few	TGTGCCAGCAGCTTAGTCTCGGGACAGGGGGCGTACGAGCAGTACTTC	CASSLVSGQGAYEQYF
TRBJ2-7	TRBV20-1	-	-	TGCAGTGCTCCCCCCCTGGGACTTTCCTACGAGCAGTACTTC	CSAPPLGLSYEQYF
TRBJ1-3	TRBV7-2	-	-	TGTGCCAGCAGCTTCGGGCAGGCTCAGGGAAACACCATATATTTT	CASSFGQAQGNTIYF
TRBJ1-4	TRBV18	-	-	TGTGCCAGCTCACCACGGGCAGGGGAGGCAGATTTTGAAAAACTGTTTTTT	CASSPRAGEADFEKLFF
TRBJ2-3	TRBV6-8	TRBD2	-	TGTGCCAGCAGTTCACTAGCGGGATTCACAGATACGCAGTATTTT	CASSSLAGFTDTQYF
TRBJ1-1	TRBV11-2	TRBD1	many	TGTGCCAGCAGTTCCCCGACAGGGGGCATCACTGAAGCTTTCTTT	CASSSPTGGITEAFF